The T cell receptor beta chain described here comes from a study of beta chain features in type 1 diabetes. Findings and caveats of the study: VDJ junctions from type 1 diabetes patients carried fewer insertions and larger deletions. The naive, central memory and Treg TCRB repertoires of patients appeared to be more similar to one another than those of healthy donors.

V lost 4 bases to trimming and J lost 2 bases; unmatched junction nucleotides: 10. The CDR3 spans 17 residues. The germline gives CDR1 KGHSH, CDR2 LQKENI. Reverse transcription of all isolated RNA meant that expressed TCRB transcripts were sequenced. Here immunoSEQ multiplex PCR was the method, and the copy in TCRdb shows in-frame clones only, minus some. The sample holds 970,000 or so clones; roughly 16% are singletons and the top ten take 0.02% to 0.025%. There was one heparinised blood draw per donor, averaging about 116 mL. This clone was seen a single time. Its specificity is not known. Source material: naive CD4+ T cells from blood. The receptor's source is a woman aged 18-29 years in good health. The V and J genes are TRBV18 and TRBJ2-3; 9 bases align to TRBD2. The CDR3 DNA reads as TGTGCCAGCTCACTAACCAGGACTAGCGAAGCCACAGATACGCAGTATTTT. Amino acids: CASSLTRTSEATDTQYF.